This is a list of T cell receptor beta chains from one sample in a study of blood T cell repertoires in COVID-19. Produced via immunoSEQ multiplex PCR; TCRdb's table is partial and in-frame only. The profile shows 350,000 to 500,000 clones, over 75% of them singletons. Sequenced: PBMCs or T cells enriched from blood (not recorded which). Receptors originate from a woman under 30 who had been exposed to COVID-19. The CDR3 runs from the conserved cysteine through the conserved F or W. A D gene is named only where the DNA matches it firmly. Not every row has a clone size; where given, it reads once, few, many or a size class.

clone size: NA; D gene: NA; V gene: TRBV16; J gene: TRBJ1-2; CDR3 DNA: TGTGCCAGCAGCCCTGAGGACGGAGGACACTATGGCTACACCTTC; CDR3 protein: CASSPEDGGHYGYTF
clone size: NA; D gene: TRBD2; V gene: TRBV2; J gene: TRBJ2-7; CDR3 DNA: TGTGCCAGCAGCTTAGGGACTAGCGGGAGACGTACCTTC; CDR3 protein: CASSLGTSGRRTF
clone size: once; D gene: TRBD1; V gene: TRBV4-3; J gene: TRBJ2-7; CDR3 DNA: TGCGCCAGCAGCCAAGATGGGGACAGGATCTACGAGCAGTACTTC; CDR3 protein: CASSQDGDRIYEQYF
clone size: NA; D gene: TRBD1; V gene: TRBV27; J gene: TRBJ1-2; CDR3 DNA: TGTGCCAGCAGTCCCGGGACAGGTTACTATGGCTACACCTTC; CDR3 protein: CASSPGTGYYGYTF
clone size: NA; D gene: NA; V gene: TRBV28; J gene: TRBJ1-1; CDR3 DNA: TGTGCCAGCAGTTTATACCGAGAACGGGGAGCTTTCTTT; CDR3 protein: CASSLYRERGAFF
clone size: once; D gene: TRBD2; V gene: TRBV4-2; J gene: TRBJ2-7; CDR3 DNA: TGTGCCAGCAGCCAAGTCGGATCGGGAGGGTACGAGCAGTACTTC; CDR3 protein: CASSQVGSGGYEQYF
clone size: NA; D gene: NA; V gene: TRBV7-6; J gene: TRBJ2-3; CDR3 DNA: TGTGCCAGCAGCTTCTTTAACACAGATACGCAGTATTTT; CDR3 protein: CASSFFNTDTQYF
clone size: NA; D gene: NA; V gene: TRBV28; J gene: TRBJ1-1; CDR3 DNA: TGTGCCAGCAGTTTACCCAGGGCGATGGACACTGAAGCTTTCTTT; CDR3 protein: CASSLPRAMDTEAFF
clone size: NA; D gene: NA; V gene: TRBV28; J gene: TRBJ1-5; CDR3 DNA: TGTGCCAGCAGTTTTCACGGGGGTTCGAGCAATCAGCCCCAGCATTTT; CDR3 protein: CASSFHGGSSNQPQHF
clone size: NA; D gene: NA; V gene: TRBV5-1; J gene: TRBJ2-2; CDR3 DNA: TGCGCCAGCAGCTCAGACGGGGGAGTAACCACCGGGGAGCTGTTTTTT; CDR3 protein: CASSSDGGVTTGELFF
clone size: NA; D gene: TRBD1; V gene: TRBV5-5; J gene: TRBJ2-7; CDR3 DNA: TGTGCCAGCAGCTCCGGGACAGGGGTGGCCTACGAGCAGTACTTC; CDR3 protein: CASSSGTGVAYEQYF
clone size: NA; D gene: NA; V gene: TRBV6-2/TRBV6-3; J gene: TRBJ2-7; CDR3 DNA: TGTGCCAGCAGCCAACAGGGCAGCGGGCAGTACTTC; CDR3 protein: CASSQQGSGQYF
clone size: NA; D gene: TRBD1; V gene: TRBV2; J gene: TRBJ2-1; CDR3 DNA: TGTGCCAGCAGTGAAGGACAGGGCGCCTACAATGAGCAGTTCTTC; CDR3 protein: CASSEGQGAYNEQFF